This TCR beta chain is from a study of blood T cells in healthy people across ages. Each sample yielded at least 5 micrograms of PBMC total RNA. The CDR3 is 15 residues long. V dropped 5 bases and J dropped 1 base, with 15 bases sitting between them. Germline loops: CDR1 MDHEN, CDR2 SYDVKM. A J-beta primer mix and a sample-barcoded 5' primer were used in a second PCR of about 7 to 12 cycles. Each of the cDNA molecules was tagged by a template-switch adaptor with 12 random nucleotides. Every sample gave at least 3 million paired-end reads containing CDR3. From the 5' RACE reads, TCRdb called clonotypes with MiXCR, one entry per CDR3 protein. The sample has around 1.5 million distinct CDR3 sequences, around two fifths seen once.

Source material: blood. The receptor was isolated from a woman between 18 and 29 years old in good health. This chain joins TRBV28 and TRBJ2-7; tentative D call: TRBD2 (7 bases). CDR3 sequence: CASSHQGGGSYEQYF. The CDR3 DNA sequence: TGTGCCAGCAGTCATCAAGGGGGGGGGTCCTACGAGCAGTACTTC.